These 11 T cell receptor beta chains were all obtained from the same sample, sequenced in a study of shared clonotypes between healthy human individuals (TCRdb year 2020). Libraries were built with the immunoSEQ multiplex PCR assay. TCRdb provides this immuneACCESS table in a form limited to in-frame rearrangements. Some clones are lacking; in checked studies, under half of them reflect an unresolved V gene, and why the rest are absent is not known. The sample table shows hundreds of thousands of clones, and 90% to 97% are seen once. The ten largest clonotypes hold approximately 0.06% of the sample. Source material: naive CD4+ T cells sorted from blood. Explained via the paper, the cell subset or site label denotes: CD45RA+ positively selected. Receptors originate from a woman in her 30s in good health.

The V gene is TRBV6-5, the J gene TRBJ2-2, with TRBD2 matching 12 bases. The CDR3 length is 16 residues. The germline V gene has CDR1 MNHEY and CDR2 SVGAGI. Trimming cost V 0 bases and J 4 bases; bases outside gene matches: 0. The CDR3 reads CASSYSGLAGTGELFF. The CDR3 region has the DNA TGTGCCAGCAGTTACTCGGGACTAGCGGGCACCGGGGAGCTGTTTTTT.

The J gene is TRBJ1-4, the V gene TRBV10-3, with D possibly TRBD1 on 6 matching bases. Germline V gives CDR1 ENHRY, CDR2 SYGVKD. The CDR3 totals 14 residues. The V and J ends lost 3 bases and 7 bases respectively, with 12 bases between them. The CDR3 DNA reads as TGTGCCATCAGTGAAGGCAGGGGAGGTGAAAAACTGTTTTTT. Protein product: CAISEGRGGEKLFF.

V usage is TRBV19 and J usage is TRBJ1-2; TRBD1 matches at 7 bases. J lost 1 base, V lost 7 bases, and 6 bases had no gene match. Per germline, CDR1 LNHDA and CDR2 SQIVND (reference sequence). The CDR3 runs 14 residues. The CDR3 sequence: CASNPTGINYGYTF. The CDR3 DNA reads as TGTGCCAGTAATCCGACAGGGATTAACTATGGCTACACCTTC.

The gene calls are TRBV28 and TRBJ1-5; 8 bases agree with TRBD1. The ends lost 3 bases at V and 5 bases at J; junction bases unmatched: 6. Germline V gene lookup returns CDR1 MDHEN and CDR2 SYDVKM. The CDR3 runs to 15 residues. The DNA for the CDR3 is TGTGCCAGCAGTTTGGTTGGGACAGGTGATCAGCCCCAGCATTTT. It encodes CASSLVGTGDQPQHF. The full variable domain, in which reference TRBV28 and TRBJ1-5 provide the parts outside the CDR3, is DVKVTQSSRYLVKRTGEKVFLECVQDMDHENMFWYRQDPGLGLRLIYFSYDVKMKEKGDIPEGYSVSREKKERFSLILESASTNQTSMYLCASSLVGTGDQPQHFGDGTRLSIL.

This rearrangement joins TRBV28 to TRBJ1-2; D uncertain. The germline V gene has CDR1 MDHEN and CDR2 SYDVKM. CDR3 length: 12 amino acids. The V gene lost 3 bases and the J gene lost 3 bases, with 5 bases spanning the gap. CDR3 nucleotides: TGTGCCAGCAGTTTGTGGGACTATGGCTACACCTTC. It encodes CASSLWDYGYTF.

The chain joins TRBV28 to TRBJ1-2; no clear D gene. The CDR3 has 12 residues. Trimming cost V 6 bases and J 8 bases, with 13 bases left between them. CDR1 is MDHEN and CDR2 is SYDVKM in the germline V gene. The CDR3 region is CASSFNEWGYTF. CDR3 in DNA: TGTGCCAGCAGCTTCAACGAGTGGGGCTACACCTTC.

This clone was recorded once. The chain combines TRBV28 with TRBJ2-3, with 14 bases matching TRBD2. The CDR3 length is 17 residues. CDR1 and CDR2 from the germline V gene are MDHEN and SYDVKM. V dropped 6 bases and J dropped 5; count of bases not matched to a gene: 10. The CDR3: CASSLGTSGSWGDTQYF. The CDR3 DNA follows: TGTGCCAGCAGCCTGGGGACTAGCGGGAGTTGGGGAGATACGCAGTATTTT.

The V call is TRBV15, the J call TRBJ1-1; TRBD1 agrees at 7 bases. The CDR3 has 17 residues. The germline gives CDR1 LNHNV, CDR2 YYDKDF (reference sequence). V was clipped by 4 bases and J by 7 bases; unmatched bases: 18. The CDR3: CATSTDRLVGGTFEAFF. The CDR3, as DNA: TGTGCCACCAGCACGGACAGGTTGGTTGGTGGGACATTTGAAGCTTTCTTT.

The CDR3 DNA reads as TGTGCCAGCAGCTTAGGTAGCGGGTCTAGCACAGATACGCAGTATTTT. Translating gives CASSLGSGSSTDTQYF. J is TRBJ2-3 and V is TRBV7-6; TRBD2 agrees at 7 bases. V dropped 1 base and J dropped 0; count of bases not matched to a gene: 4. The CDR3 runs to 16 residues. Germline CDR1 SGHVS, CDR2 FNYEAQ.

The rearrangement uses TRBV9 and TRBJ2-2; TRBD2 aligns across 12 bases. Germline CDR1 SGDLS, CDR2 YYNGEE. The CDR3 length is 19 residues. The V gene end was trimmed by 4 bases and the J gene end by 2 bases; junction bases not matched to a gene: 12. The CDR3 coding sequence is TGTGCCAGCAGCCAAAGGGGGAGGACTAGCGGGACAAACACCGGGGAGCTGTTTTTT. Its translation is CASSQRGRTSGTNTGELFF.

This chain uses TRBV5-1 with TRBJ2-7; 8 bases agree with TRBD2. V lost 4 bases to trimming and J lost 3 bases; unmatched junction nucleotides: 12. The CDR3 is 16 residues long. CDR1 SGHRS and CDR2 YFSETQ come from the germline V gene. Written as DNA, the CDR3 is TGCGCCAGCAGCCCGGGGACGCGGGAGGACCTCTACGAGCAGTACTTC. This codes for CASSPGTREDLYEQYF.